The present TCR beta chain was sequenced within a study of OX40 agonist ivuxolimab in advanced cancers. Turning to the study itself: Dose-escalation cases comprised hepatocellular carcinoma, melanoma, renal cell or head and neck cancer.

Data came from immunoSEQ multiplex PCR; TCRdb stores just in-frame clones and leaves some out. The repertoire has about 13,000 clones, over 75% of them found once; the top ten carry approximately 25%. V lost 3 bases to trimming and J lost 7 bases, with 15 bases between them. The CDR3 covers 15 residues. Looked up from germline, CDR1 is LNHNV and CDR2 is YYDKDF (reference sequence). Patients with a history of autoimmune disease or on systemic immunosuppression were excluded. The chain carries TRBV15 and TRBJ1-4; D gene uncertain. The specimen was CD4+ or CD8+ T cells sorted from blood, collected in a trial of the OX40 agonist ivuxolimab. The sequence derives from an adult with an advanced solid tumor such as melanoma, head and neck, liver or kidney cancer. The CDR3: CATSSIAGSSEKLFF. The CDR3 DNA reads TGTGCCACCAGCAGTATTGCGGGGTCGAGTGAAAAACTGTTTTTT.